Presented here are 16 T cell receptor beta chains from one specimen sequenced in a study of PD-L1 blockade in urothelial cancer. Generated by immunoSEQ multiplex PCR, the TCRdb table keeps only in-frame clones and is missing some. Of about 69,000 clones listed, approximately 88% are singletons. Sequenced here: PBMCs, sampled around atezolizumab (anti-PD-L1) treatment. The receptor source for this set is a man aged 55 to 70 with urothelial cancer.

This chain connects TRBV7-7 to TRBJ2-5; 10 nucleotides agree with TRBD1. The CDR3 consists of 15 residues. Germline CDR1 and CDR2: SSHAT and FNYEAQ (reference sequence). V trimming: 5 bases; J trimming: 5 bases; junction bases outside the gene matches: 8. CDR3 loop: CASSAGQGVRETQYF. The CDR3 DNA follows: TGTGCCAGCAGCGCCGGACAGGGGGTTCGGGAGACCCAGTACTTC.

CDR3 bases: TGTGCCAGCAGTTTATACAGTTTCGGCAGTGAAAACACTGAAGCTTTCTTT. This gives the protein CASSLYSFGSENTEAFF. The chain is built from TRBV27 and TRBJ1-1; D not certain. The CDR3 totals 17 residues. The V gene lost 1 base and the J gene lost 2 bases, with 17 bases spanning the gap. Germline V lookup: CDR1 MNHEY, CDR2 SMNVEV (reference sequence).

In this sample, this clone turned up a few times. The gene calls are TRBV7-9 and TRBJ2-1; D is perhaps TRBD2 (6 bases). Germline CDR1 is SEHNR and CDR2 is FQNEAQ (reference sequence). Trimming took 5 bases from V and 7 from J, leaving 15 bases between them. CDR3 size: 14 residues. The CDR3 nucleotides are TGTGCCAGCAGCACTCCCCGCCGGGAGAATGAGCAGTTCTTC. The encoded protein is CASSTPRRENEQFF.

The rearrangement uses TRBV30 and TRBJ2-7; 8 bases are a match to TRBD1. The CDR3 has 15 amino acids. V gave up 1 base and J gave up 5 bases; unmatched junction bases: 10. Germline V gives CDR1 GTSNPN, CDR2 SVGIG (reference sequence). CDR3 region: CAWSGRTGSSHEQYF. CDR3 DNA: TGTGCCTGGAGTGGCCGGACAGGGAGTTCCCACGAGCAGTACTTC. The full variable domain, completed using reference TRBV30 and TRBJ2-7, is SQTIHQWPATLVQPVGSPLSLECTVEGTSNPNLYWYRQAAGRGLQLLFYSVGIGQISSEVPQNLSASRPQDRQFILSSKKLLLSDSGFYLCAWSGRTGSSHEQYFGPGTRLTVT.

This clone appeared once. The CDR3 DNA is TGTGCCAGCAGCCGCACAGGGGGGGAGACCCAGTACTTC. This codes for CASSRTGGETQYF. The rearrangement joins TRBV7-9 to TRBJ2-5, with 8 positions matching TRBD1. With 5 bases clipped from V and 5 bases from J, the junction kept 4 bases outside the gene matches. This CDR3 contains 13 residues. In germline, CDR1 is SEHNR, CDR2 FQNEAQ (reference sequence). The full variable domain, completed using reference TRBV7-9 and TRBJ2-5, is DTGVSQNPRHKITKRGQNVTFRCDPISEHNRLYWYRQTLGQGPEFLTYFQNEAQLEKSRLLSDRFSAERPKGSFSTLEIQRTEQGDSAMYLCASSRTGGETQYFGPGTRLLVL.

This clone was seen just once. The gene calls are TRBV19 and TRBJ1-4; possibly TRBD1 for D (6 bases). This CDR3 comprises 13 residues. The germline CDR1 and CDR2 sequences are LNHDA and SQIVND (reference sequence). V was cut by 4 bases and J by 5 bases, with 8 bases left in between. The CDR3 protein is CASSSQGNEKLFF. The CDR3 DNA is TGTGCCAGTAGTAGTCAGGGGAATGAAAAACTGTTTTTT.

V usage is TRBV27 and J usage is TRBJ2-7; 13 positions agree with TRBD2. Trimming at V came to 5 bases and at J to 4 bases, leaving 8 bases not matched to a gene. Germline V gene data show CDR1 as MNHEY and CDR2 as SMNVEV (reference sequence). The CDR3 spans 16 residues. The CDR3, as DNA: TGTGCCAGCAGTCCGTCACTAGCGGGAGGGTCTTACGAGCAGTACTTC. Protein sequence: CASSPSLAGGSYEQYF.

V and J are TRBV10-2 and TRBJ1-6; the D is unclear. CDR1 is WSHSY, CDR2 SAAADI, per germline. V lost 3 bases and J lost 3, with 12 bases in between. The CDR3 loop spans 16 amino acids. For the CDR3, the DNA is TGCGCCAGCAGTGATCGCAGGCCAGGCTATAATTCACCCCTCCACTTT. This codes for CASSDRRPGYNSPLHF.

V gene TRBV5-6 combines with J gene TRBJ2-7; TRBD2 agrees at 11 bases. The ends lost 3 bases at V and 5 bases at J; junction bases unmatched: 7. Germline CDR1 and CDR2: SGHDT and YYEEEE. The CDR3 loop spans 15 amino acids. CDR3 protein: CASSSLAGGPHEQYF. The CDR3 DNA reads as TGTGCCAGCAGCTCCTTAGCGGGAGGGCCCCACGAGCAGTACTTC. Combining the CDR3 with reference TRBV5-6 and TRBJ2-7 gives the whole variable domain DAGVTQSPTHLIKTRGQQVTLRCSPKSGHDTVSWYQQALGQGPQFIFQYYEEEERQRGNFPDRFSGHQFPNYSSELNVNALLLGDSALYLCASSSLAGGPHEQYFGPGTRLTVT.

The CDR3 DNA is TGTGCCAGCAGCGCAACCGCGGGAGGCTCCTACGAGCAGTACTTC. This codes for CASSATAGGSYEQYF. The rearrangement uses TRBV7-2 and TRBJ2-7; 8 nucleotides align to TRBD2. The CDR3 has 15 residues. CDR1 is SGHTA and CDR2 is FQGNSA in the germline V gene. V lost 5 bases, J lost 0 bases, and 6 bases stayed unmatched.

The rearrangement links TRBV5-1 to TRBJ2-1; D perhaps matches TRBD2 (7 bases). The CDR3 spans 15 residues. In germline, CDR1 is SGHRS, CDR2 YFSETQ. Trimming left V 1 base short and J 7 bases short, with 15 bases between. CDR3 DNA: TGCGCCAGCAGCTTGTTGGGGGGGGCGCCGAATGAGCAGTTCTTC. The encoded protein is CASSLLGGAPNEQFF.

This chain joins TRBV7-9 and TRBJ1-5; 9 bases agree with TRBD1. The V gene end was trimmed by 5 bases and the J gene end by 0 bases; junction bases not matched to a gene: 14. CDR1 is SEHNR and CDR2 is FQNEAQ in the germline V gene (reference sequence). The CDR3 spans 19 residues. CDR3 amino acids: CASSHAGTGNLYSNQPQHF. CDR3 nucleotide sequence: TGTGCCAGCAGCCACGCCGGGACAGGGAACCTTTATAGCAATCAGCCCCAGCATTTT. The full variable domain, in which reference TRBV7-9 and TRBJ1-5 provide the parts outside the CDR3, is DTGVSQNPRHKITKRGQNVTFRCDPISEHNRLYWYRQTLGQGPEFLTYFQNEAQLEKSRLLSDRFSAERPKGSFSTLEIQRTEQGDSAMYLCASSHAGTGNLYSNQPQHFGDGTRLSIL.

The chain couples TRBV27 to TRBJ1-2, with TRBD1 matching over 7 bases. Germline V gives CDR1 MNHEY, CDR2 SMNVEV (reference sequence). This CDR3 contains 16 residues. Trimming cost V 5 bases and J 8 bases; bases outside gene matches: 17. The CDR3 protein is CASSPTARTGSIGYTF. In DNA, the CDR3 is TGTGCCAGCAGTCCGACCGCCCGGACAGGCTCGATAGGCTACACCTTC.

This chain connects TRBV4-1 to TRBJ1-4, with D perhaps TRBD1 (6 bases). The CDR3 extends over 16 amino acids. Germline CDR1 MGHRA, CDR2 YSYEKL. V lost 5 bases, J lost 8 bases, and 21 bases lay in between. CDR3 region: CASSTQRGGVREKLFF. The CDR3 region has the DNA TGCGCCAGCAGCACCCAGAGGGGGGGAGTGAGGGAAAAACTGTTTTTT.

The gene calls are TRBV18 and TRBJ2-5; TRBD1 matches at 9 bases. The CDR3 sequence is 15 residues long. The germline V gene has CDR1 KGHSH and CDR2 LQKENI. V dropped 6 bases and J dropped 2; count of bases not matched to a gene: 7. CDR3 coding DNA: TGTGCCAGCTCGTCTGTAGACAGGGGGCAAGAGACCCAGTACTTC. Translation gives CASSSVDRGQETQYF.

V and J are TRBV7-9 and TRBJ2-7; maybe TRBD2 (6 bases). V lost 5 bases, J lost 0 bases, and 14 bases lay in between. This CDR3 is built from 15 residues. Germline assignment: CDR1 SEHNR and CDR2 FQNEAQ (reference sequence). Here the CDR3 reads CASSRGALSSYEQYF. Written as DNA, the CDR3 is TGTGCCAGCAGCCGCGGGGCCCTTAGCTCCTACGAGCAGTACTTC.